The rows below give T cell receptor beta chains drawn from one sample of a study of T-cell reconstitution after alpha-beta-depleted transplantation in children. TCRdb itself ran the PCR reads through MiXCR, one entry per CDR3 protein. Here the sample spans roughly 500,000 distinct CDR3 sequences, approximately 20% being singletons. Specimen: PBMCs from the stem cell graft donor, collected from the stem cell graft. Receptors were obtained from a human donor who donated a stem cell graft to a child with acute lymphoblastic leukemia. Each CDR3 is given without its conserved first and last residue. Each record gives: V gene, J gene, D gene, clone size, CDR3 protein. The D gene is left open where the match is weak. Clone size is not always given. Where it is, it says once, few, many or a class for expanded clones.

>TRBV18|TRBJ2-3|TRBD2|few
ASSAGGPMFRTDTQY
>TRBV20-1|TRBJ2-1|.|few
SARDQLGAQYNEQF
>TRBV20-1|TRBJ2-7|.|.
SALGYEQY
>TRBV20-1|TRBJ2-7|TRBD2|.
SARDLAGSTAYEQY
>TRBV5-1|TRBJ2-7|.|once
ASSNGGLGHYEQY
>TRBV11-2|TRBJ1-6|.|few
ASSPDFIMGYNSPLH
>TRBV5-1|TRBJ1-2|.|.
ASSLVQGNANYGYT
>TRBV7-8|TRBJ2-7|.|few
ASSGPWEVLSYEQY
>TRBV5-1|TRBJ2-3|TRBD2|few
ASSLGTSGMPLDTQY
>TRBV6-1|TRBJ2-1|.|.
ASTHGAAPVYNEQF
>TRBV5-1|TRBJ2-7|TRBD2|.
ASSPYSGNPEQY
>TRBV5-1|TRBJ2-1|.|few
ASSLPGLSSYNEQF
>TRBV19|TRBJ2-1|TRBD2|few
ASSRGTSGYVQF
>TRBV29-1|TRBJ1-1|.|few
SARDTEAF
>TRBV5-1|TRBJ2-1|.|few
ASRRLGNNEQF
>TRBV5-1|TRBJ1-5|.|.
ASSLRGAQNQPQH
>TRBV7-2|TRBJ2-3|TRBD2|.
ASSAGLTDTQY
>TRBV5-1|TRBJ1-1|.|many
ASSLGVREGTEAF
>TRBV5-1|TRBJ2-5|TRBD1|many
ASGTVFSQNETQY
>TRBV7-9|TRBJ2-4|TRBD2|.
ASSLPLGRENIQY
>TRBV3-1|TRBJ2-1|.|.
ASTRSSSYNEQF
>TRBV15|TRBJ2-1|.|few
ATSRGTTSYNEQF
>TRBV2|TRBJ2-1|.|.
ASSDRLRSSYNEQF
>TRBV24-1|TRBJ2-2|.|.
ATSDLVGTPNTGELF
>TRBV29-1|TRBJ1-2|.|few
SVESRQDYGYT
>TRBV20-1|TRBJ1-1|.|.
SAPRWNTEAF
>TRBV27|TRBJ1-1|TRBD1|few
ASSTKRTGESSEAF
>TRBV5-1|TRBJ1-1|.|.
ASSGSQGYTEAF
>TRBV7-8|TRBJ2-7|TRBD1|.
ASSFRQGAREQY
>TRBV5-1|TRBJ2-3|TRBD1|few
ASNALQGSVDTQY
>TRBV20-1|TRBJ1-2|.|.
SAREGPINYGYT
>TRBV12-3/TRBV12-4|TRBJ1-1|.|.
ASRPSKWDEAF
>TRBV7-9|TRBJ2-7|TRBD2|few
ASSLEREIYEQY
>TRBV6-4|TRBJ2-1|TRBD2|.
ATSDPRLAGGTYNEQF
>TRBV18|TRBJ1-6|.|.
ASSPPSSSPLH
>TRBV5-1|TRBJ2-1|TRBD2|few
ASRGLGWGEQF
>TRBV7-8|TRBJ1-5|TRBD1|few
ASSLASDRDSNQPQH